This T cell receptor (beta chain) was identified in a study of blood T cells in healthy people across ages. Study-wide results and caveats: Per million T cells, TCR beta diversity dropped roughly linearly as age increased.

Trimming shortened V by 1 base and J by 0 bases, and 7 bases separated the two germline ends. CDR3 length equals 15 residues. Details on this clonotype: Its antigen is currently unknown.

Through a sample-barcoded 5' primer and a J-beta primer mix, a second PCR was run for roughly 6 to 11 cycles. Each CDR3 protein is one row after TCRdb ran MiXCR on the 5' RACE reads. This table has 750,000 to 950,000 distinct CDR3 sequences, about 48% appearing once. The sequence derives from an elderly man in good health. Sequencing was done on a sample of blood. This rearrangement joins TRBV12-3 or TRBV12-4 to TRBJ1-5; unclear D gene. The CDR3 here is CASSLVDGSNQPQHF. DNA for the CDR3: TGTGCCAGCAGTTTAGTGGACGGTAGCAATCAGCCCCAGCATTTT.